This TCR beta chain appears in the sequencing data of a study of T cell responses to AZD1222 COVID-19 vaccine. Clones were read by immunoSEQ multiplex PCR, and TCRdb kept only the in-frame ones, dropping some. The sample records 200,000 to 250,000 clones, approximately 94% being singletons. As for this clone: Its antigen is undetermined.

V gave up 6 bases and J gave up 6 bases; unmatched junction bases: 15. The germline gives CDR1 LNHDA, CDR2 SQIVND (reference sequence). This CDR3 is built from 17 residues. Study results and caveats: Regions 160-218 and 743-854 held dominance among vaccine-associated CD4 TCRs, which spanned spike. Once two AZD1222 doses were given, Spike-specific TCR breadth and depth went up.

This TCR was sampled from an adult who received the MenACWY meningococcal vaccine as a control. The specimen comprised peripheral blood, sampled 28 days after the second dose of the MenACWY control vaccine. The chain uses TRBV19 and TRBJ2-2, with 8 bases fitting TRBD1. The CDR3 is CASRLQGQGGGAGELFF. The CDR3 nucleotides read TGTGCCAGTAGGCTCCAAGGACAGGGCGGCGGCGCCGGGGAGCTGTTTTTT. The full variable domain, completed using reference TRBV19 and TRBJ2-2, is DGGITQSPKYLFRKEGQNVTLSCEQNLNHDAMYWYRQDPGQGLRLIYYSQIVNDFQKGDIAEGYSVSREKKESFPLTVTSAQKNPTAFYLCASRLQGQGGGAGELFFGEGSRLTVL.